Each of the 30 T cell receptor beta chains below was sequenced from the same sample in a study of TIL therapy for anti-PD-1-resistant metastatic lung cancer (dated by TCRdb to the early 2020s). The immunoSEQ v3 hsTCRB kit was used to amplify TCR beta CDR3 regions from genomic DNA through bias-controlled multiplex PCR. The source is immuneACCESS, and TCRdb retained only in-frame sequences with V and J called. Part of the clones is not carried over; for the studies checked, unresolved V genes explain less than half of this, and the remainder is unexplained. This sample comprises tens of thousands of clones, over 75% of them detected only once. Just over 2.5% of the sample lies in the top ten. According to the study, the label for this sample's time point signals: pre-treatment sample, taken before nivolumab and TIL therapy. Source: blood, taken at baseline. Receptors originate from a person between 30 and 80 years old with non-small cell lung cancer.

This rearrangement joins TRBV9 to TRBJ1-1; D remains unclear. The CDR3 runs 12 residues. V was clipped by 2 bases and J by 2 bases, with 4 bases between them. Germline CDR1 is SGDLS and CDR2 is YYNGEE. CDR3 residues: CASSVYNTEAFF. The DNA of the CDR3 is TGTGCCAGCAGCGTCTATAACACTGAAGCTTTCTTT.

This clone showed up just once. The V call is TRBV12-5, the J call TRBJ2-5, with TRBD1 identical over 8 bases. With V trimmed by 1 base and J by 5 bases, 3 bases remained unmatched. Germline values: CDR1 LGHNT, CDR2 FRNRAP. The CDR3 is 14 residues long. The CDR3 nucleotides read TGTGCTAGTGGTTTGGGGACAGGGAGGGAGACCCAGTACTTC. Translating it yields CASGLGTGRETQYF.

The chain joins TRBV6-5 to TRBJ2-7; TRBD2 agrees at 13 bases. V dropped 9 bases and J dropped 13; count of bases not matched to a gene: 12. This CDR3 is 13 amino acids long. Per germline, CDR1 MNHEY and CDR2 SVGAGI. The CDR3 sequence is CASAQGLAGASYF. CDR3 in DNA: TGTGCCAGTGCCCAAGGACTAGCGGGAGCCAGCTACTTC.

The CDR3 region has the DNA TGTGCCAGCAGCCGGGACAGGGGTGTGAGCACCGGGGAGCTGTTTTTT. Protein product: CASSRDRGVSTGELFF. This chain connects TRBV5-6 to TRBJ2-2; 10 nucleotides agree with TRBD1. The V gene end was trimmed by 4 bases and the J gene end by 4 bases; junction bases not matched to a gene: 7. Germline CDR1 reads SGHDT; CDR2 reads YYEEEE. This CDR3 is built from 16 residues.

The chain combines TRBV7-9 with TRBJ1-1, with a possible D match to TRBD1 (5 bases). With 2 bases removed from V and 8 bases from J, the gap between germline ends came to 9 bases. The CDR3 length is 12 residues. Germline loops: CDR1 SEHNR, CDR2 FQNEAQ (reference sequence). Here the CDR3 DNA reads TGTGCCAGCAGCTTAATGAACAGGGAAGCTTTCTTT. Its protein is CASSLMNREAFF.

This clone showed up just a few times. The genes are TRBV12-5 and TRBJ1-6; perhaps TRBD1 as D (6 bases). The CDR3 loop spans 16 amino acids. V lost 2 bases and J lost 6, with 14 bases in between. Germline V lookup: CDR1 LGHNT, CDR2 FRNRAP. Here the CDR3 reads CASGLTPDRRNSPLHF. CDR3 nucleotide sequence: TGTGCTAGTGGTTTGACTCCCGACAGGCGTAATTCACCCCTCCACTTT.

This sequence joins TRBV4-1 and TRBJ2-5; TRBD2 aligns across 8 bases. Trimming took 0 bases from V and 4 from J; bases not matched to a gene: 7. The germline gives CDR1 MGHRA, CDR2 YSYEKL. The CDR3 extends over 16 amino acids. This chain's CDR3 is CASSQDGLARGETQYF. For the CDR3, the DNA is TGCGCCAGCAGCCAAGATGGACTAGCCAGGGGAGAGACCCAGTACTTC.

The table lists this clone with a few counts. The chain recombines TRBV4-1 with TRBJ2-7; no definite D call. The germline CDR1 and CDR2 sequences are MGHRA and YSYEKL. The CDR3 length is 14 residues. V was trimmed by 4 bases and J by 3 bases, leaving 13 bases between them. Here the CDR3 DNA reads TGCGCCAGCAGCCTCGGCCTGGACGGCTACGAGCAGTACTTC. This gives the protein CASSLGLDGYEQYF.

This sequence joins TRBV12-3 or TRBV12-4 and TRBJ1-3; no firm D call. V was cut by 2 bases and J by 2 bases, with 1 base left in between. The CDR3 consists of 12 residues. CDR3 amino acids: CASSLTGNTIYF. The CDR3 DNA reads as TGTGCCAGCAGTTTAACTGGAAACACCATATATTTT.

This chain joins TRBV6-1 and TRBJ1-3, with TRBD1 as a possible D gene (6 bases). V gave up 1 base and J gave up 0 bases, with 13 bases separating them. The germline CDR1 and CDR2 sequences are MNHNS and SASEGT. This CDR3 comprises 17 residues. Here the CDR3 DNA reads TGTGCCAGCAGTGAAGAGGGGACAAGCTACTCTGGAAACACCATATATTTT. It translates to CASSEEGTSYSGNTIYF.

The gene calls are TRBV18 and TRBJ2-5; 8 nucleotides agree with TRBD1. There are 15 residues in the CDR3. Looked up from germline, CDR1 is KGHSH and CDR2 is LQKENI. Trimming took 5 bases from V and 5 from J; bases not matched to a gene: 10. CDR3 in amino acids: CASSEQGAIAETQYF. CDR3 nucleotide sequence: TGTGCCAGCTCAGAGCAGGGGGCAATTGCGGAGACCCAGTACTTC.

This rearrangement joins TRBV10-1 to TRBJ2-1, with TRBD2 matching 7 bases. There are 15 residues in the CDR3. Per the germline V gene, CDR1 is WNHNN and CDR2 is SYGVQD (reference sequence). The ends lost 6 bases at V and 5 bases at J; junction bases unmatched: 10. DNA of the CDR3: TGCGCCAGCAGCCGGGACTATTTGGGAAACAATGAGCAGTTCTTC. It translates to CASSRDYLGNNEQFF.

Here the CDR3 reads CASSLRAGDAYEQYF. In DNA form, the CDR3 reads TGTGCCAGCAGCTTAAGGGCAGGGGACGCCTACGAGCAGTACTTC. The gene calls are TRBV13 and TRBJ2-7; a weak D match, TRBD1 (6 bases). Deletions cut 2 bases from V and 2 bases from J, with 13 bases between. Germline assignment: CDR1 PRHDT and CDR2 FYEKMQ (reference sequence). The CDR3 consists of 15 residues.

This clone has a single count. The chain carries TRBV9 and TRBJ1-6; weak D call: TRBD1 (5 bases). The CDR3 sequence is 16 residues long. CDR1 and CDR2 (germline): SGDLS, YYNGEE. V lost 2 bases to trimming and J lost 7 bases, with 16 bases between them. CDR3 DNA: TGTGCCAGCAGCGTCAGTTGGGGGATGGGGAATTCACCCCTCCACTTT. The encoded protein is CASSVSWGMGNSPLHF.

The V gene is TRBV6-5, the J gene TRBJ1-2; 7 nucleotides match TRBD1. Germline lookup yields CDR1 MNHEY and CDR2 SVGAGI. This CDR3 has 12 amino acids. The J segment lost 6 bases and the V segment lost 2 bases, leaving 0 bases of the junction unmatched. CDR3: CASSYRGHGYTF. The CDR3 DNA reads TGTGCCAGCAGTTACAGGGGGCATGGCTACACCTTC.

The V and J genes are TRBV5-6 and TRBJ2-1; D unclear. The germline V gene encodes CDR1 SGHDT and CDR2 YYEEEE. Trimming removed 2 bases at V and 10 bases at J, with 7 bases between. The CDR3 sequence is 11 residues long. Here the CDR3 DNA reads TGTGCCAGCAGCTTCCGAGCGGAGCAGTTCTTC. Protein product: CASSFRAEQFF.

The chain is built from TRBV14 and TRBJ2-5, with D possibly matching TRBD1 (5 bases). The CDR3 is 15 residues long. V lost 1 base and J lost 4, with 13 bases in between. CDR1 is SGHDN, CDR2 FVKESK, per germline. CDR3 sequence reads: CASSQVTVKGETQYF. The CDR3 DNA is TGTGCCAGCAGCCAAGTGACAGTCAAAGGAGAGACCCAGTACTTC.

This clone was observed once. The J gene is TRBJ2-5, the V gene TRBV7-8; TRBD1 aligns across 8 bases. The length of the CDR3 is 18 residues. Germline CDR1 and CDR2: SGHVS and FQNEAQ. Trimming cost V 2 bases and J 2 bases; bases outside gene matches: 13. The CDR3 protein is CASSLSRAGGVWQETQYF. The CDR3, as DNA: TGTGCCAGCAGCTTAAGTCGGGCAGGGGGCGTTTGGCAAGAGACCCAGTACTTC.

This sequence joins TRBV6-5 and TRBJ1-3; tentatively, D is TRBD1 (5 bases). The CDR3 consists of 15 residues. Germline CDR1 MNHEY, CDR2 SVGAGI. V lost 5 bases and J 1 base, leaving 12 bases between the germline ends. In DNA form, the CDR3 reads TGTGCCAGCAGTCGCAGGGAGATTTCTGGAAACACCATATATTTT. Translating gives CASSRREISGNTIYF.

The chain joins TRBV6-2 or TRBV6-3 to TRBJ2-2; unclear D gene. V lost 5 bases and J lost 0, with 13 bases in between. This CDR3 has 16 amino acids. Germline V gene data show CDR1 as MNHEY and CDR2 as SVGEGT. DNA for the CDR3: TGTGCCAGCAGTAGGGCTTTCAGCCCGAACACCGGGGAGCTGTTTTTT. It specifies CASSRAFSPNTGELFF.

The chain couples TRBV28 to TRBJ2-3; D call uncertain. V was trimmed by 2 bases and J by 0 bases, leaving 9 bases between them. CDR3 size: 15 residues. CDR1 and CDR2 (germline): MDHEN, SYDVKM. This CDR3 is CASSLPLGSTDTQYF. The CDR3 DNA sequence: TGTGCCAGCAGTTTACCGTTGGGGAGCACAGATACGCAGTATTTT. The full variable domain, its missing parts supplied by reference TRBV28 and TRBJ2-3, is DVKVTQSSRYLVKRTGEKVFLECVQDMDHENMFWYRQDPGLGLRLIYFSYDVKMKEKGDIPEGYSVSREKKERFSLILESASTNQTSMYLCASSLPLGSTDTQYFGPGTRLTVL.

The chain combines TRBV5-1 with TRBJ2-3; 7 positions match TRBD2. Germline V lookup: CDR1 SGHRS, CDR2 YFSETQ. The CDR3 is 15 amino acids. With 4 bases clipped from V and 2 bases from J, the junction kept 7 bases outside the gene matches. CDR3 in amino acids: CASSPLGGFTDTQYF. CDR3 coding DNA: TGCGCCAGCAGCCCACTGGGGGGGTTCACAGATACGCAGTATTTT.

V usage is TRBV30 and J usage is TRBJ1-1, with a weak D call TRBD1 (5 bases). From germline, CDR1 is GTSNPN and CDR2 SVGIG (reference sequence). The germline V and J ends were trimmed by 3 bases and 5 bases, with 16 bases remaining between them. The CDR3 has 14 residues. CDR3 amino acids: CAWRAWGGGTEAFF. DNA for the CDR3: TGTGCCTGGAGAGCCTGGGGCGGGGGGACTGAAGCTTTCTTT.

The chain combines TRBV6-6 with TRBJ2-1; 8 nucleotides match TRBD2. CDR3 length: 13 amino acids. Germline CDR1 reads MNHNY; CDR2 reads SVGAGI (reference sequence). V lost 2 bases, J lost 6 bases, and 0 bases stayed unmatched. CDR3 DNA sequence: TGTGCCAGCAGTTACGGACTAGCCAATGAGCAGTTCTTC. It codes for CASSYGLANEQFF.

This chain uses TRBV5-1 with TRBJ2-3; TRBD2 might be the D (6 bases). The CDR3 spans 15 residues. The germline CDR1 and CDR2 sequences are SGHRS and YFSETQ. The V end lost 4 bases, the J end lost 0 bases, and 12 bases lay between the germline ends. The CDR3 DNA reads TGCGCCAGCAGCACGGGGGAAACTAGCACAGATACGCAGTATTTT. Protein sequence: CASSTGETSTDTQYF.

This chain joins TRBV19 and TRBJ2-1; D is perhaps TRBD2 (8 bases). CDR3 length: 18 amino acids. Looked up from germline, CDR1 is LNHDA and CDR2 is SQIVND (reference sequence). V dropped 5 bases and J dropped 5 bases, with 25 bases sitting between them. DNA of the CDR3: TGTGCCAGTAGTTCCTCCGGGGGGGGAGACAGGGTTAACAATGAGCAGTTCTTC. Its translation: CASSSSGGGDRVNNEQFF.

The rearrangement joins TRBV30 to TRBJ2-6; D not certain. Germline V lookup: CDR1 GTSNPN, CDR2 SVGIG (reference sequence). This CDR3 region has 18 residues. Between the trimmed V and J ends, which lost 1 base and 4 bases, there was a span of 20 bases. The CDR3 sequence is CAWSAPGPRRSGANVLTF. CDR3 DNA: TGTGCCTGGAGTGCCCCGGGCCCTAGAAGGTCGGGGGCCAACGTCCTGACTTTC.

The chain has TRBV6-5 and TRBJ1-5; D is uncertain. V lost 6 bases and J 0 bases, leaving 12 bases between the germline ends. Germline CDR1 is MNHEY and CDR2 is SVGAGI. The CDR3 sequence is 15 residues long. Here the CDR3 reads CASSPLGLSNQPQHF. CDR3 sequence (DNA): TGTGCCAGCAGCCCCTTGGGCCTTAGCAATCAGCCCCAGCATTTT.

This chain joins TRBV19 and TRBJ2-7; 8 bases align to TRBD1. Per the germline V gene, CDR1 is LNHDA and CDR2 is SQIVND (reference sequence). J was trimmed by 6 bases and V by 5 bases; bases with no gene match: 9. The CDR3 totals 14 residues. CDR3 coding DNA: TGTGCCAGTAGTCCGGACAGGGTATCGTCCGAGCAGTACTTC. Amino acids: CASSPDRVSSEQYF.

The V call is TRBV24-1, the J call TRBJ1-5, with TRBD1 matching 7 bases. The V segment lost 4 bases and the J segment 1 base; nucleotides outside the gene matches: 3. CDR1 is KGHDR, CDR2 SFDVKD, per germline. CDR3 length: 15 residues. CDR3: CATSDSRGSNQPQHF. The CDR3, as DNA: TGTGCCACCAGTGACTCCAGGGGGAGCAATCAGCCCCAGCATTTT.